This record looks at one T cell receptor (beta chain) sequence and its context. Random hexamers were used to reverse transcribe the RNA input (about 0.5 to 1 ug). By means of immunoSEQ multiplex PCR, TCR beta CDR3 spanning 54 Vbeta and 13 Jbeta underwent amplification. TCRdb re-analysed the immunoSEQ multiplex PCR reads in MiXCR, keeping a single row per CDR3 protein. Of about 140,000 distinct CDR3 sequences listed, almost 96% were seen once; the top ten hold 0.065% to 0.1%. This specimen belongs to a study of CD8 T cells in Susac syndrome. V lost 8 bases to trimming and J lost 3 bases, with 14 bases between them. The V gene's germline CDR1 is SQVTM and CDR2 ANQGSEA. The CDR3 is 12 amino acids.

This rearrangement joins TRBV29-1 to TRBJ2-7; D is possibly TRBD1 (6 bases). This TCR came from a human donor with Susac syndrome. Source material: CD4+ T cells from PBMCs. The CDR3 sequence is CSTNNRVYEQYF. The CDR3 DNA follows: TGCAGCACAAATAACAGGGTCTACGAGCAGTACTTC.